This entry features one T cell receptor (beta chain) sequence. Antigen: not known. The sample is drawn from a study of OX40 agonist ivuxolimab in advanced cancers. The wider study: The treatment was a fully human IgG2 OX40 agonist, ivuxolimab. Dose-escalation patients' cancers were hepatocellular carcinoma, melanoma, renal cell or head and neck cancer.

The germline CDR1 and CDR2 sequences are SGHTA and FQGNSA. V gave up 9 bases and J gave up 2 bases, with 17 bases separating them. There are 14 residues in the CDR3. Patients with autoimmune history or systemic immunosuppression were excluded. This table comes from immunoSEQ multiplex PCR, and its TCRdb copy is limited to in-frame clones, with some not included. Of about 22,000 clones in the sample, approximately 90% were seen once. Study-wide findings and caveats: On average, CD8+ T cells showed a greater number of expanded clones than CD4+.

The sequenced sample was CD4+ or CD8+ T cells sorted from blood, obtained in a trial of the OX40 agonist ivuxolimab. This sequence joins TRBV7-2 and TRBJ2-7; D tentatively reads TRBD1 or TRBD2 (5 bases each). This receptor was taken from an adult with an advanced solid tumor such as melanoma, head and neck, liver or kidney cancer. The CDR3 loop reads CASGVRDQTYEQYF. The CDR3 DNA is TGTGCCAGTGGGGTGAGGGACCAAACCTACGAGCAGTACTTC.